The next 20 T cell receptor beta chains were all read from a single sample in a study of patients and donors after allogeneic stem cell transplantation (dated by TCRdb to 2019 to 2021). Library prep was done by RT-PCR. The instrument given in TCRdb is NextSeq 550. TCRdb reran the public reads through fastp at Q25 and MiXCR, keeping productive beta chains. CDR3 protein sequences are deduplicated, and each keeps its most common genes and DNA. This sample lists 70,000 to 75,000 distinct CDR3 sequences; about 25% were detected once. The leading ten clones occupy approximately 25% of the sample. Source material: blood, either unsorted or a sorted T cell fraction (not recorded which). Receptors originate from a human donor who was either an allogeneic HSCT recipient or a stem cell or donor lymphocyte infusion donor (not recorded which). It is not recorded whose cells these are; they may come from a transplant donor.

The V call is TRBV2, the J call TRBJ1-2; 10 nucleotides line up with TRBD1. J gave up 7 bases and V 6 bases, and 5 bases lay outside the gene matches. This CDR3 has 13 amino acids. From germline, CDR1 is SNHLY and CDR2 FYNNEI. CDR3 residues: CASRTGQGLGYTF. The CDR3 DNA is TGTGCCAGCAGAACGGGACAGGGGCTTGGCTACACCTTC.

J is TRBJ2-1 and V is TRBV20-1, with 11 bases that match TRBD2. CDR3 size: 17 residues. V was clipped by 0 bases and J by 2 bases; unmatched bases: 6. CDR1 DFQATT and CDR2 SNEGSKA come from the germline V gene (reference sequence). Here the CDR3 DNA reads TGCAGTGCTAGAGAGATGGTAGCGGGAGGGCCCTACAATGAGCAGTTCTTC. As protein: CSAREMVAGGPYNEQFF.

The chain combines TRBV11-1 with TRBJ2-7; 8 nucleotides agree with TRBD2. The CDR3 consists of 14 residues. V shed 5 bases and J 0 bases; nucleotides not matched to a gene: 3. Germline V gene lookup returns CDR1 SGHAT and CDR2 FQDESV (reference sequence). This chain's CDR3 is CASSILAGSYEQYF. The CDR3 DNA reads TGTGCCAGCAGCATTCTAGCGGGCTCCTACGAGCAGTACTTC.

This clonotype was seen only once. The chain links TRBV20-1 to TRBJ1-2, with D possibly matching TRBD1 (5 bases). The V end lost 6 bases, the J end lost 6 bases, and 14 bases lay between the germline ends. The germline V gene has CDR1 DFQATT and CDR2 SNEGSKA (reference sequence). CDR3 size: 12 residues. CDR3 residues: CSAGRGGDGYTF. CDR3 sequence (DNA): TGCAGTGCAGGAAGGGGTGGCGATGGCTACACCTTC.

The sample holds many counts of this clonotype. The V gene is TRBV7-2, the J gene TRBJ1-1; D is undetermined. This CDR3 has 14 residues. Germline V gives CDR1 SGHTA, CDR2 FQGNSA. The V end lost 0 bases, the J end lost 1 base, and 6 bases lay between the germline ends. The CDR3 region is CASSLAPKNTEAFF. CDR3 coding DNA: TGTGCCAGCAGCTTAGCCCCGAAGAACACTGAAGCTTTCTTT.

This clonotype was detected a few times. The chain uses TRBV6-6 and TRBJ2-3, with D perhaps given as TRBD1 or TRBD2 (6 bases each). The CDR3 contains 15 residues. Trimming left V 5 bases short and J 6 bases short, with 18 bases between. Germline V CDR1 and CDR2: MNHNY, SVGAGI (reference sequence). CDR3 residues: CASSRRGLQRDTQYF. The CDR3 nucleotides read TGTGCCAGCAGTCGACGGGGGCTCCAAAGGGATACGCAGTATTTT.

The genes are TRBV7-9 and TRBJ2-1; TRBD1 matches at 7 bases. The J segment lost 9 bases and the V segment lost 6 bases, leaving 8 bases of the junction unmatched. Germline assignment: CDR1 SEHNR and CDR2 FQNEAQ (reference sequence). CDR3 length: 13 residues. The CDR3 DNA reads TGTGCCAGCAGACTAGACAGGGTGGCTGAGCAGTTCTTC. Protein product: CASRLDRVAEQFF.

The CDR3 here is CASSLGRGIGTDTQYF. The CDR3 DNA sequence: TGCGCCAGCAGCTTGGGGAGGGGGATTGGCACAGATACGCAGTATTTT. The V gene is TRBV5-1, the J gene TRBJ2-3, with D perhaps given as TRBD1 or TRBD2 (6 bases each). Germline CDR1 and CDR2: SGHRS and YFSETQ. The CDR3 is 16 residues long. The germline V and J ends were trimmed by 0 bases and 1 base, with 12 bases remaining between them.

This clonotype was observed a few times. CDR3 in amino acids: CASSPREGLGNEQFF. CDR3 DNA: TGCGCCAGCAGCCCGCGGGAGGGCCTTGGCAATGAGCAGTTCTTC. The V gene is TRBV5-1, the J gene TRBJ2-1; 9 nucleotides agree with TRBD2. Per germline, CDR1 SGHRS and CDR2 YFSETQ. The CDR3 has 15 amino acids. The trim removed 4 bases at V and 6 bases at J, leaving 8 bases unmatched. Complete variable domain (other parts from reference TRBV5-1 and TRBJ2-1): KAGVTQTPRYLIKTRGQQVTLSCSPISGHRSVSWYQQTPGQGLQFLFEYFSETQRNKGNFPGRFSGRQFSNSRSEMNVSTLELGDSALYLCASSPREGLGNEQFFGPGTRLTVL.

This clonotype has a handful of counts. The chain combines TRBV12-3 or TRBV12-4 with TRBJ1-1; D ambiguous. The V and J ends lost 7 bases and 0 bases respectively, with 12 bases between them. This CDR3 has 14 residues. The CDR3 DNA reads TGTGCCAGCAACCTACGAAGGATGAACACTGAAGCTTTCTTT. Encoded protein: CASNLRRMNTEAFF.

In this sample, this clonotype turned up a few times. CDR3 bases: TGTGCTAGTGGTTATGGGACAGGGCTTATCTATGGCTACACCTTC. It specifies CASGYGTGLIYGYTF. V usage is TRBV12-5 and J usage is TRBJ1-2, with 9 nucleotides matching TRBD1. Germline CDR1 is LGHNT and CDR2 is FRNRAP. This CDR3 comprises 15 residues. After removal of 4 bases from V and 4 bases from J, the junction contained 7 bases not matched to a gene.

There are a few counts of this clonotype. The chain is built from TRBV29-1 and TRBJ1-1; D unclear. V was cut by 4 bases and J by 1 base, with 10 bases left in between. The CDR3 is made up of 13 amino acids. CDR1 and CDR2 (germline): SQVTM, ANQGSEA. The chain's CDR3 is CSVVVSRNTEAFF. In DNA, the CDR3 is TGCAGCGTTGTGGTCAGCCGGAACACTGAAGCTTTCTTT.

This rearrangement joins TRBV10-3 to TRBJ1-4, with 7 bases that match TRBD1. Losses at the gene ends were 0 bases for V and 5 bases for J; bases not matched to a gene: 3. This CDR3 contains 15 residues. Germline CDR1 is ENHRY and CDR2 is SYGVKD. CDR3 DNA: TGTGCCATCAGTGAGTCTGGAGGGGGCAATGAAAAACTGTTTTTT. This encodes CAISESGGGNEKLFF.

V gene TRBV6-5 combines with J gene TRBJ2-2, with 8 bases identical to TRBD2. V lost 2 bases to trimming and J lost 6 bases; unmatched junction nucleotides: 11. Germline V gives CDR1 MNHEY, CDR2 SVGAGI. The CDR3 is made up of 17 amino acids. The CDR3 region is CASSYGRGDLHPGELFF. The CDR3, as DNA: TGTGCCAGCAGTTACGGGCGGGGGGACCTCCACCCCGGGGAGCTGTTTTTT.

This chain links TRBV29-1 with TRBJ1-1; 7 bases match TRBD1. Germline V lookup: CDR1 SQVTM, CDR2 ANQGSEA. Germline trimming cut 5 bases from V and 1 base from J; bases unmatched to any gene: 4. CDR3 size: 13 residues. The CDR3 bases are TGCAGCGTTTCGACAGGGACGAACACTGAAGCTTTCTTT. Protein sequence: CSVSTGTNTEAFF. The full variable domain, its missing parts supplied by reference TRBV29-1 and TRBJ1-1, is SAVISQKPSRDICQRGTSLTIQCQVDSQVTMMFWYRQQPGQSLTLIATANQGSEATYESGFVIDKFPISRPNLTFSTLTVSNMSPEDSSIYLCSVSTGTNTEAFFGQGTRLTVV.

In this sample, this clonotype turned up a few times. This rearrangement joins TRBV7-9 to TRBJ2-6; D possibly matches TRBD1 or TRBD2 (5 bases each). V gave up 7 bases and J gave up 0 bases, with 22 bases separating them. Germline V gene data show CDR1 as SEHNR and CDR2 as FQNEAQ (reference sequence). The CDR3 has 19 residues. The CDR3 protein is CASTTAEDKTLSGANVLTF. The CDR3 DNA reads TGTGCCAGCACAACCGCGGAGGACAAAACCCTCTCTGGGGCCAACGTCCTGACTTTC.

The CDR3: CASSLGTGIYEQYF. For the CDR3, the DNA is TGCGCCAGCAGCTTGGGAACAGGGATCTACGAGCAGTACTTC. This chain uses TRBV5-1 with TRBJ2-7, with TRBD1 as a possible D gene (6 bases). Trimming cost V 0 bases and J 3 bases, with 10 bases left between them. The CDR3 is 14 residues long. Germline CDR1 SGHRS, CDR2 YFSETQ.

This clonotype appeared a few times. CDR3 sequence: CSVSGSSWNTEAFF. The CDR3, as DNA: TGCAGTGTAAGTGGGTCAAGTTGGAACACTGAAGCTTTCTTT. V is TRBV20-1 and J is TRBJ1-1, with D hard to call. This CDR3 region has 14 residues. V was trimmed by 7 bases and J by 1 base, leaving 16 bases between them. Germline loops: CDR1 DFQATT, CDR2 SNEGSKA (reference sequence).

The chain has TRBV3-1 and TRBJ1-4; 8 bases fit TRBD1. The CDR3 spans 14 residues. Trimming cost V 5 bases and J 8 bases; bases outside gene matches: 7. Germline V gene data show CDR1 as LGHDT and CDR2 as YNNKEL (reference sequence). CDR3 DNA: TGTGCCAGCAGCGACAGGGGATCAAGAGAAAAACTGTTTTTT. This codes for CASSDRGSREKLFF. The variable domain in full, completed from reference TRBV3-1 and TRBJ1-4, reads DTAVSQTPKYLVTQMGNDKSIKCEQNLGHDTMYWYKQDSKKFLKIMFSYNNKELIINETVPNRFSPKSPDKAHLNLHINSLELGDSAVYFCASSDRGSREKLFFGSGTQLSVL.

Only a few counts were recorded for this clonotype. This sequence joins TRBV18 and TRBJ1-5; tentatively, D is TRBD1 (6 bases). Germline V gene data show CDR1 as KGHSH and CDR2 as LQKENI. This CDR3 is 16 amino acids long. The germline V and J ends were trimmed by 0 bases and 2 bases, with 11 bases remaining between them. The CDR3 DNA follows: TGTGCCAGCTCACCACCCACAGGGATGGGCAATCAGCCCCAGCATTTT. Translated, it gives CASSPPTGMGNQPQHF.